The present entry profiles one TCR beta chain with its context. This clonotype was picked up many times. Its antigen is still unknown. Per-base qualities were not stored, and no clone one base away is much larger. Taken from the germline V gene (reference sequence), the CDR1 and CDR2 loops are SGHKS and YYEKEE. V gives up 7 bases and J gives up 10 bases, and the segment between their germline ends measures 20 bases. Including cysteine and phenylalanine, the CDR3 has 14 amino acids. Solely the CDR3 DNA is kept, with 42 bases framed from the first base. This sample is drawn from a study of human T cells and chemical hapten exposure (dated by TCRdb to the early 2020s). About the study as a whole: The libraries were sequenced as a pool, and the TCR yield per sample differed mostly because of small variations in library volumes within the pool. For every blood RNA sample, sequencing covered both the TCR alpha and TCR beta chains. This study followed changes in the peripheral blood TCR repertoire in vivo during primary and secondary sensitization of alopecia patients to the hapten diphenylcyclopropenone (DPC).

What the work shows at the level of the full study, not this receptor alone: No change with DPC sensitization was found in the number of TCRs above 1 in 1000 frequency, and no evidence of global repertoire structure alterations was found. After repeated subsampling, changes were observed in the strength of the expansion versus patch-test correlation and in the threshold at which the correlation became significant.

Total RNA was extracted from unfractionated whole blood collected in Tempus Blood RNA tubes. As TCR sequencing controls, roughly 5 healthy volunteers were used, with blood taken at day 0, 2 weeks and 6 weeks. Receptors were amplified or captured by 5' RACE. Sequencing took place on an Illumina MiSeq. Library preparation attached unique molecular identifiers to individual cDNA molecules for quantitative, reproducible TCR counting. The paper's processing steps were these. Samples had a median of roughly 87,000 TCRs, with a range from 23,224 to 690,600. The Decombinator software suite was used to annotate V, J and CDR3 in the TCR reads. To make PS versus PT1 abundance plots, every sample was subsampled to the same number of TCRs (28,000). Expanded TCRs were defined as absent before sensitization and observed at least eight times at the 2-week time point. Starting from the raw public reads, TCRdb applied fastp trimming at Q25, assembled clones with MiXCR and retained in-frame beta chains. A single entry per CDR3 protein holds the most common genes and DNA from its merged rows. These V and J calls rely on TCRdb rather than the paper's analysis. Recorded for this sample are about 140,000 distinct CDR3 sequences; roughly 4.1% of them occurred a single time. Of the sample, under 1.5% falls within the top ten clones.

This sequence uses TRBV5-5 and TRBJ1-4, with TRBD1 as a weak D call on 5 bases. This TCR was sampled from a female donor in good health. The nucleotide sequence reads TGTGCCAGCCGCAAATCGGGGCCCGTCGGAAAACTGTTTTTT. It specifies CASRKSGPVGKLFF. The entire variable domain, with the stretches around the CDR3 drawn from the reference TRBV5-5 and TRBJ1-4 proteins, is DAGVTQSPTHLIKTRGQQVTLRCSPISGHKSVSWYQQVLGQGPQFIFQYYEKEERGRGNFPDRFSARQFPNYSSELNVNALLLGDSALYLCASRKSGPVGKLFFGSGTQLSVL.